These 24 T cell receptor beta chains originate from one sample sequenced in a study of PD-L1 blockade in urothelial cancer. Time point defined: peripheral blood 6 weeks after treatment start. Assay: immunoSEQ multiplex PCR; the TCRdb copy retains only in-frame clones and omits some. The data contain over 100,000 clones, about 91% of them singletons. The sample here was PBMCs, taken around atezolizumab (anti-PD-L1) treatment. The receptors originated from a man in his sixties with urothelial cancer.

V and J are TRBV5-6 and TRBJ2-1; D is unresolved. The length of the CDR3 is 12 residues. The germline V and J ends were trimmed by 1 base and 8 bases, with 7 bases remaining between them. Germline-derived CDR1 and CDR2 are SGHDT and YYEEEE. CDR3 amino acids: CASSLSHHEQFF. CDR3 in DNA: TGTGCCAGCAGCTTGAGCCACCATGAGCAGTTCTTC.

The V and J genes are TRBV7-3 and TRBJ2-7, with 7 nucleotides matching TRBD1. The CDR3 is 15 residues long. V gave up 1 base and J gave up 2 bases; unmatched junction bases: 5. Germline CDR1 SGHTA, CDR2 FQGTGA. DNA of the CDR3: TGTGCCAGCAGCTTAAGTCCGGGACAGACCTACGAGCAGTACTTC. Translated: CASSLSPGQTYEQYF.

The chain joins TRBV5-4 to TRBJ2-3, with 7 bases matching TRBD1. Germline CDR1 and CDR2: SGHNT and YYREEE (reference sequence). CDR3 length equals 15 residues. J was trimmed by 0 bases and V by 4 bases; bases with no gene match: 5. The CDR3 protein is CASSAGQESTDTQYF. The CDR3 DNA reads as TGTGCCAGCAGCGCCGGACAGGAGAGCACAGATACGCAGTATTTT.

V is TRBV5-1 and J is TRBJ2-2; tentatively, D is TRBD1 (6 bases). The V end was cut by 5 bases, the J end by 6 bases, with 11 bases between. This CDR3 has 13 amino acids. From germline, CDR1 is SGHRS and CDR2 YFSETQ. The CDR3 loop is CASSYQGPGELFF. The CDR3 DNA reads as TGCGCCAGCAGTTACCAGGGGCCCGGGGAGCTGTTTTTT.

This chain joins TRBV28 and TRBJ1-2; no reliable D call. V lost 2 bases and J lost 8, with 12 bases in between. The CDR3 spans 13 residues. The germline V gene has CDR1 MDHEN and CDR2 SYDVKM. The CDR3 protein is CASSLGHPSGYTF. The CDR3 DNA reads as TGTGCCAGCAGTTTAGGGCACCCTAGCGGCTACACCTTC.

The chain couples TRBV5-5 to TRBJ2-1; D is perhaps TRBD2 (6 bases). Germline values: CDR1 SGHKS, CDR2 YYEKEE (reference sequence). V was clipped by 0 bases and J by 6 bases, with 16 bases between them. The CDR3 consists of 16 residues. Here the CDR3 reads CASSLVPGRGSNEQFF. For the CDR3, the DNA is TGTGCCAGCAGCTTGGTACCGGGTCGGGGGTCCAATGAGCAGTTCTTC.

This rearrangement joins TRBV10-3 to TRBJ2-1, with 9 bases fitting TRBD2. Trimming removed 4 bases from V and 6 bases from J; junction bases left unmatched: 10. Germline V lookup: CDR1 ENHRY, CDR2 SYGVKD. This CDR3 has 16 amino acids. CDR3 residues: CAISVGREGALNEQFF. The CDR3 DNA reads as TGTGCCATCAGTGTTGGGCGGGAGGGCGCGCTCAATGAGCAGTTCTTC.

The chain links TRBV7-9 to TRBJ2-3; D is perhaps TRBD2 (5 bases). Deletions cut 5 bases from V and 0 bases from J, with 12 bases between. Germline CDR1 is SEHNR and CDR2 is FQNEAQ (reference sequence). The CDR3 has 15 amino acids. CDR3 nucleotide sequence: TGTGCCAGCAGCAAAGGACTCCCCAGCACAGATACGCAGTATTTT. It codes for CASSKGLPSTDTQYF.

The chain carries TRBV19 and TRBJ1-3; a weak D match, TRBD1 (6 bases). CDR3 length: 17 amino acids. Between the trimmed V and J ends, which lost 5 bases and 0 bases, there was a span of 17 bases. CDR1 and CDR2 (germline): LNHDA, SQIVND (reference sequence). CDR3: CASSVRQDVSSGNTIYF. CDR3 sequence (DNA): TGTGCCAGTAGTGTAAGACAGGACGTGAGCTCTGGAAACACCATATATTTT.

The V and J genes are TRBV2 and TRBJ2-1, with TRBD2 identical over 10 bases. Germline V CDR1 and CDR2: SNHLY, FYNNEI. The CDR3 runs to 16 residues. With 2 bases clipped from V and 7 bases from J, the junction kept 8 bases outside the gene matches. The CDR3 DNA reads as TGTGCCAGCAGTGAAATTCTAGCGGGGGCAGGTAATGAGCAGTTCTTC. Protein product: CASSEILAGAGNEQFF.

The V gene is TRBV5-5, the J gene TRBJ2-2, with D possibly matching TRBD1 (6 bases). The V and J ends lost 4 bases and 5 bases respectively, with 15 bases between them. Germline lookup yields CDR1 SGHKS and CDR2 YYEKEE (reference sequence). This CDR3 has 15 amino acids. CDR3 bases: TGTGCCAGCAGCCGACAGGCCCCATGGACCGGGGAGCTGTTTTTT. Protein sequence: CASSRQAPWTGELFF.

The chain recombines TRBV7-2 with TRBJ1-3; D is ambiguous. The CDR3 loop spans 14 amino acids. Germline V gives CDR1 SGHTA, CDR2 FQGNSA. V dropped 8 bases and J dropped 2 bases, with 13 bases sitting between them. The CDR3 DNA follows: TGTGCCAGCTCCGGGAGCTTACCTGGAAACACCATATATTTT. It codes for CASSGSLPGNTIYF.

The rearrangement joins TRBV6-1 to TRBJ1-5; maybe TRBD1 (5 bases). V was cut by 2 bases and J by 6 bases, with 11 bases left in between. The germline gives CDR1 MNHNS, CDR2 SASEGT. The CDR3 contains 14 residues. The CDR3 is CASSENAGSQPQHF. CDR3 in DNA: TGTGCCAGCAGTGAAAATGCAGGGTCTCAGCCCCAGCATTTT.

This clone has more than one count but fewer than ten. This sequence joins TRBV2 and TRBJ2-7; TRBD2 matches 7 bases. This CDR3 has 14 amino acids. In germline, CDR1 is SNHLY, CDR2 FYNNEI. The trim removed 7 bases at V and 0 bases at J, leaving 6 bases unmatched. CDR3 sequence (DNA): TGTGCCAGCACCCCAGGCGGGGGCTCCTACGAGCAGTACTTC. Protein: CASTPGGGSYEQYF. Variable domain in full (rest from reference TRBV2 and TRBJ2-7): EPEVTQTPSHQVTQMGQEVILRCVPISNHLYFYWYRQILGQKVEFLVSFYNNEISEKSEIFDDQFSVERPDGSNFTLKIRSTKLEDSAMYFCASTPGGGSYEQYFGPGTRLTVT.

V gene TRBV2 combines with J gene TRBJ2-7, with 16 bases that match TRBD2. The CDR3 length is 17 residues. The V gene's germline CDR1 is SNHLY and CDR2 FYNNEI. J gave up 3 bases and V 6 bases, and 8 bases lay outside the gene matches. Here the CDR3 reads CASRAGLAGGLNYEQYF. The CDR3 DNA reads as TGTGCCAGCAGGGCGGGACTAGCGGGGGGGCTGAACTACGAGCAGTACTTC.

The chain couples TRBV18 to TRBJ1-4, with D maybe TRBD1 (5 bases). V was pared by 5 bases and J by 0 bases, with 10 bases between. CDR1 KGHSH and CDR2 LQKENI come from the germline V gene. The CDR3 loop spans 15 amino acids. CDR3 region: CASSKGTATNEKLFF. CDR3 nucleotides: TGTGCCAGCTCAAAGGGGACTGCAACTAATGAAAAACTGTTTTTT.

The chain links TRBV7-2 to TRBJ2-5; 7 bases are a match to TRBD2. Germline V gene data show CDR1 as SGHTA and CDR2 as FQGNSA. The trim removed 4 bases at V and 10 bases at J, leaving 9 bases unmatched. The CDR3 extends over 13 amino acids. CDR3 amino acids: CASSSTPPGGQYF. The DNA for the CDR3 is TGTGCCAGCAGCTCGACCCCTCCGGGGGGCCAGTACTTC.

For the CDR3, the DNA is TGTGCCAGCAAGCTCGTAAGCACAGATACGCAGTATTTT. This codes for CASKLVSTDTQYF. The chain employs TRBV6-5 and TRBJ2-3; D uncertain. Germline V lookup: CDR1 MNHEY, CDR2 SVGAGI. Trimming removed 7 bases at V and 0 bases at J, with 8 bases between. The CDR3 extends over 13 amino acids.

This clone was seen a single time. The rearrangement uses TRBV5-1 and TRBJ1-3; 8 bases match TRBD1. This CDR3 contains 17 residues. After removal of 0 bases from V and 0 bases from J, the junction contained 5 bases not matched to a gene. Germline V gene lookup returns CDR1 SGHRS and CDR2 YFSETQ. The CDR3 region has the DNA TGCGCCAGCAGCTTGGCCCCAGGGGGCGTCTCTGGAAACACCATATATTTT. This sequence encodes CASSLAPGGVSGNTIYF.

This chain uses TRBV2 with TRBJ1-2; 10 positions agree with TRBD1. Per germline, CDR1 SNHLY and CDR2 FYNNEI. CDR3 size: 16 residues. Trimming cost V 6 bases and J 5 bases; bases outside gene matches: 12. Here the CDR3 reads CASSQRTGTGAYGYTF. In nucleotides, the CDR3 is TGTGCCAGCAGCCAAAGAACCGGGACAGGGGCTTATGGCTACACCTTC.

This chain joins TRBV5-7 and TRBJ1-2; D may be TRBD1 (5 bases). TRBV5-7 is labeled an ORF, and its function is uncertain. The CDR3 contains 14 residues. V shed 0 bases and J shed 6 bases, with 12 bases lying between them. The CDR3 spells CASSLEGISDGYTF. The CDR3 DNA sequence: TGTGCCAGCAGCTTGGAGGGGATCAGCGATGGCTACACCTTC.

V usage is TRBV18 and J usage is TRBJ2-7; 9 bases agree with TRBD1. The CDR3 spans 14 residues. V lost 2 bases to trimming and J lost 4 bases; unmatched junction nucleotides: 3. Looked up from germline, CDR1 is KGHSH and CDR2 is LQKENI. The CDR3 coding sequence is TGTGCCAGCTCACCATCGACAGGGGGGTACGAGCAGTACTTC. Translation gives CASSPSTGGYEQYF.

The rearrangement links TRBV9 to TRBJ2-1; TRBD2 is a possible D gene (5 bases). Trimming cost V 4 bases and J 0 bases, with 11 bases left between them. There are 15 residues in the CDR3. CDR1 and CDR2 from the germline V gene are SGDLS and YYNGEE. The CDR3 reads CASSPGGFSYNEQFF. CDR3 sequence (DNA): TGTGCCAGCAGCCCAGGCGGGTTCTCCTACAATGAGCAGTTCTTC.

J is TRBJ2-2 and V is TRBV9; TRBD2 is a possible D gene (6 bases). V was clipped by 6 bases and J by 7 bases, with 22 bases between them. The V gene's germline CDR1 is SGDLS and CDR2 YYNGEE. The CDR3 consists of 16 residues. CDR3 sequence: CASTEGGAQGNGELFF. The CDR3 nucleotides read TGTGCCAGCACGGAGGGCGGGGCCCAGGGCAACGGGGAGCTGTTTTTT.